This TCR beta chain was sequenced in a study of blood T cells in healthy people across ages. Study-wide findings and caveats: In older individuals, TCR beta diversity per million T cells was lower, falling roughly linearly with age. Not knowing donor CMV status may have confounded expanded clonotype changes.

Each individual donor underwent a draw of approximately 10 milliliters of peripheral blood. The extraction recovered at least 5.5 micrograms of total RNA per sample. A second PCR of 7 to 11 cycles used a sample-barcoded 5' primer and a J-beta primer mix. Via MiXCR, TCRdb re-called the 5' RACE reads, giving one row per CDR3 protein. This table holds some 640,000 distinct CDR3 sequences, 45% to 50% found once. V gave up 2 bases and J gave up 1 base, with 11 bases separating them. The CDR3 consists of 15 residues. Per germline, CDR1 SGHTA and CDR2 FQGTGA. Notes on this clonotype: The antigen is unknown.

V and J are TRBV7-3 and TRBJ1-1; D might be TRBD1 (5 bases). The TCR was taken from a woman in her sixties or seventies in good health. What was sequenced was blood. The CDR3 reads CASSLAGITNTEAFF. The CDR3 nucleotides are TGTGCCAGCAGCTTAGCAGGGATCACGAACACTGAAGCTTTCTTT.